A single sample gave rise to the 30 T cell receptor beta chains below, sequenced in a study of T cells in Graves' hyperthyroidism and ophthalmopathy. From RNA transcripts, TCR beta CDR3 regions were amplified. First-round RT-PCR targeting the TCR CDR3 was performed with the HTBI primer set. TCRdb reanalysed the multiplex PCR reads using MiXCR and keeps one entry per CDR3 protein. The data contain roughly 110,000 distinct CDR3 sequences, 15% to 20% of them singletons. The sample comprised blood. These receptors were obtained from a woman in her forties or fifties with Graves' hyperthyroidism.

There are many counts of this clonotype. For the CDR3, the DNA is TGTGCCAGCAGCGCAATCTTTATCGGCACTGAAGCTTTCTTT. Amino acids: CASSAIFIGTEAFF. This chain joins TRBV11-2 and TRBJ1-1; no firm D call. This CDR3 has 14 residues. Trimming took 5 bases from V and 4 from J, leaving 14 bases between them. From germline, CDR1 is SGHAT and CDR2 FQNNGV.

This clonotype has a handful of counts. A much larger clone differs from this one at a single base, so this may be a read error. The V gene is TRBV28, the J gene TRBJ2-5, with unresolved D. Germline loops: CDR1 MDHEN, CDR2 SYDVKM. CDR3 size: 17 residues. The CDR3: CVSNPTNSERFEETQYF. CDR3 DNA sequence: TGTGTCAGCAACCCTACAAACTCTGAGAGGTTCGAGGAGACCCAGTACTTC.

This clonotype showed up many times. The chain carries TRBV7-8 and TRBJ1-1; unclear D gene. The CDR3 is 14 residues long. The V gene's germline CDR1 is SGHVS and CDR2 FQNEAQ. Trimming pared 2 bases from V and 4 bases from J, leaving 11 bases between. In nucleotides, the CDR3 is TGTGCCAGCAGCTTAATCGTCCGTACCACTGAAGCTTTCTTT. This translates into CASSLIVRTTEAFF.

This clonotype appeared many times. CDR3 DNA: TGTGCCAGCAGCTACGCAGCGGGCCAGAACACTGAAGCTTTCTTT. Protein product: CASSYAAGQNTEAFF. The V call is TRBV7-3, the J call TRBJ1-1; D uncertain. Germline CDR1 and CDR2: SGHTA and FQGTGA. The CDR3 sequence is 15 residues long. The V gene lost 4 bases and the J gene lost 1 base, with 13 bases spanning the gap.

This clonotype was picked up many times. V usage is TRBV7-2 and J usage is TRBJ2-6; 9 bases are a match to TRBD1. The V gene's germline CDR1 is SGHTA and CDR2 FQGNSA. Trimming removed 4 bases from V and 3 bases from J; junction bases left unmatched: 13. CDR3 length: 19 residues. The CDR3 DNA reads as TGTGCCAGCAGCTATCAACAGGGGGCGATTTTGGGTGGGGCCAACGTCCTGACTTTC. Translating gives CASSYQQGAILGGANVLTF.

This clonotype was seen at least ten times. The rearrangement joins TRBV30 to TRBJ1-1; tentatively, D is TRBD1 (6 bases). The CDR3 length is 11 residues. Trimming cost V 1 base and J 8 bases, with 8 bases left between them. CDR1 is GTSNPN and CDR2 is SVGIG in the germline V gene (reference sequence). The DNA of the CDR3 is TGTGCCTGGAGTGACAGGGCAGAAGCTTTCTTT. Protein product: CAWSDRAEAFF.

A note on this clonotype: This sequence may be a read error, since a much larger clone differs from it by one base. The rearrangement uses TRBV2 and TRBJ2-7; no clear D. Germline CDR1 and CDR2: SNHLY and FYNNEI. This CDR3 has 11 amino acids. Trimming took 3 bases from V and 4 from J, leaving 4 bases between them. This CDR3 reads CASSDKYEQYF. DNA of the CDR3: TGTGCCAGCAGTGATAAATACGAGCAGTACTTC.

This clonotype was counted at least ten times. This CDR3 is CASSQDTGSNQPQHF. The CDR3 DNA is TGTGCCAGCAGCCAAGATACGGGTAGCAATCAGCCCCAGCATTTT. The chain has TRBV4-2 and TRBJ1-5; D remains ambiguous. The ends were cut back, 0 bases at V and 0 bases at J, with 6 bases in the middle. CDR1 and CDR2 (germline): LGHNA, YNFKEQ. The CDR3 extends over 15 amino acids.

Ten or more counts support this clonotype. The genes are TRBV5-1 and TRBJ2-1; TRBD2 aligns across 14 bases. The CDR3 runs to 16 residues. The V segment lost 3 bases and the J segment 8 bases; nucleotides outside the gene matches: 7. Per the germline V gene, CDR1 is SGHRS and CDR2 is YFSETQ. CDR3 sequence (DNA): TGCGCCAGCAGCTATGGGACTAGCGGGAGCGGGGATGAGCAGTTCTTC. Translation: CASSYGTSGSGDEQFF.

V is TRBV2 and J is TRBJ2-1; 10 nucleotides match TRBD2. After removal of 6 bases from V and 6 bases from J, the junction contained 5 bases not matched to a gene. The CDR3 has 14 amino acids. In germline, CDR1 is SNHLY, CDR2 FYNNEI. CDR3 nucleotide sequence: TGTGCCAGCAGCTATGGACTAGCGGTCAATGAGCAGTTCTTC. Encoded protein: CASSYGLAVNEQFF.

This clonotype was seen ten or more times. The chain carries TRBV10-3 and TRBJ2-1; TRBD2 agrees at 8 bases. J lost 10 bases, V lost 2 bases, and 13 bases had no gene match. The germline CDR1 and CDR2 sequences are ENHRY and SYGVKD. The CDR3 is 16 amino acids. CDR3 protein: CAISEPGDLPGGEQFF. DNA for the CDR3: TGTGCCATCAGTGAGCCGGGGGACCTCCCGGGGGGGGAGCAGTTCTTC.

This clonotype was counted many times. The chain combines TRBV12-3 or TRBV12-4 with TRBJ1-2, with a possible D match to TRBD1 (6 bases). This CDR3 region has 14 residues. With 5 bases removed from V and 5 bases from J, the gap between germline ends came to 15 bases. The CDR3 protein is CASSPGGGWYGYTF. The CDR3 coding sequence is TGTGCCAGCAGTCCCGGGGGGGGCTGGTATGGCTACACCTTC.

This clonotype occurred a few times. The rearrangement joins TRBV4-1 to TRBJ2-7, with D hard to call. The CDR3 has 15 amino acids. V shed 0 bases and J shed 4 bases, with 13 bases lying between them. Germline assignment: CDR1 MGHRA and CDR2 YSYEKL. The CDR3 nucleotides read TGCGCCAGCAGCCAAGATCCCCGACCCGGTTACGAGCAGTACGTC. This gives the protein CASSQDPRPGYEQYV.

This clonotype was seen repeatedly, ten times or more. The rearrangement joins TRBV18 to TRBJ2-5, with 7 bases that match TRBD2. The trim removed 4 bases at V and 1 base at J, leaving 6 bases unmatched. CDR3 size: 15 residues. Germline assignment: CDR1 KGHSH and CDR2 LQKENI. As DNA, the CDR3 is TGTGCCAGCTCACTGTCTAGCGGAATCCAAGAGACCCAGTACTTC. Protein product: CASSLSSGIQETQYF.

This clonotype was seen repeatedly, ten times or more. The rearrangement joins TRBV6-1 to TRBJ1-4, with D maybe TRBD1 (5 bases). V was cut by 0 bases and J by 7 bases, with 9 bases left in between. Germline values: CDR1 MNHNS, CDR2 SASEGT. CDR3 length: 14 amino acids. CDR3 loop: CASSEAGQTEKLFF. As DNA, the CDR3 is TGTGCCAGCAGTGAAGCGGGGCAGACTGAAAAACTGTTTTTT.

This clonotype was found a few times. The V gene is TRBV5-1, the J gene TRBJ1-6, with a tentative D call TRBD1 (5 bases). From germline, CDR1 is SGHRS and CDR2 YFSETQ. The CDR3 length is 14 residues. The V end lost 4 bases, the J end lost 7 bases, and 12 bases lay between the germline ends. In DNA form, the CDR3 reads TGCGCCAGCAGCGGGGGACGGCTGAATTCACCCCTCCACTTT. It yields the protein CASSGGRLNSPLHF.

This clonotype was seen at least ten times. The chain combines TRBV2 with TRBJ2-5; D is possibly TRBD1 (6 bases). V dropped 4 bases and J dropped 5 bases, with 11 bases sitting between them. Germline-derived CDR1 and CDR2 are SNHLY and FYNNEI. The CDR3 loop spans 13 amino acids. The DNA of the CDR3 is TGTGCCAGCAGTGCATTGGGGGCTGAGACCCAGTACTTC. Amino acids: CASSALGAETQYF.

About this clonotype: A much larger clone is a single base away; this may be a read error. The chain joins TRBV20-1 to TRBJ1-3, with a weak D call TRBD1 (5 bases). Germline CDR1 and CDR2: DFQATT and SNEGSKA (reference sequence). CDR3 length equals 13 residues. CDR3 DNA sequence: TGCAGTGCTCCGGACACCTCTGGAAGCACCATATATTTT. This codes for CSAPDTSGSTIYF.

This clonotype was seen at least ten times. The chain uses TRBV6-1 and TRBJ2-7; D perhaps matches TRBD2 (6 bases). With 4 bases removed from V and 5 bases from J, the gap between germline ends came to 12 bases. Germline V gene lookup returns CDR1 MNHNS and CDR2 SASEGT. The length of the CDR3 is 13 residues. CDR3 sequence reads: CASSVWEVHEQYV. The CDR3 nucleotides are TGTGCCAGCAGTGTTTGGGAGGTTCACGAGCAGTACGTC.

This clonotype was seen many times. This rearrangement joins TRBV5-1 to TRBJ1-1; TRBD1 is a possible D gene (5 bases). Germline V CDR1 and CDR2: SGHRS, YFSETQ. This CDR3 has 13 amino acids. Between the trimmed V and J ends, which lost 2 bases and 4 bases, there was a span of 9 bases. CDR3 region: CASSFDSRTEAFF. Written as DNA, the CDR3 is TGCGCCAGCAGCTTTGACAGTCGCACTGAAGCTTTCTTT.

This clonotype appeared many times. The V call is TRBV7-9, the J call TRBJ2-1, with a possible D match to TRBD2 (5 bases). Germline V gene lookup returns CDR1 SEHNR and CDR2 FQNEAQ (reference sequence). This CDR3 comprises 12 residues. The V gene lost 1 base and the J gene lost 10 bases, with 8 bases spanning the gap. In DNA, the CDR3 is TGTGCCAGCAGCTTAGGGGCTAGCGAGCAGTTCTTC. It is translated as CASSLGASEQFF.

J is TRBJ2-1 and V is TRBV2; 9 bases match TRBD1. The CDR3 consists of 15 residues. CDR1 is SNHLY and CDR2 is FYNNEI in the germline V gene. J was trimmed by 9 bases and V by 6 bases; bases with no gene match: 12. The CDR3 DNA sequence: TGTGCCAGCAGACTTGGTCTCACAGGGGGCAGTGAGCAGTTCTTC. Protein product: CASRLGLTGGSEQFF. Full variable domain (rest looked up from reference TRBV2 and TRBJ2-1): EPEVTQTPSHQVTQMGQEVILRCVPISNHLYFYWYRQILGQKVEFLVSFYNNEISEKSEIFDDQFSVERPDGSNFTLKIRSTKLEDSAMYFCASRLGLTGGSEQFFGPGTRLTVL.

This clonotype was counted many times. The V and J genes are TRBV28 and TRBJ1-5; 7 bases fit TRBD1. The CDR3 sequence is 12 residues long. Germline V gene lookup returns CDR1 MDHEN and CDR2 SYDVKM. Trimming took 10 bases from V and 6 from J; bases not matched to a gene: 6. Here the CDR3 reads CATQGEGQPQHF. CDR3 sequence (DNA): TGTGCCACCCAGGGGGAGGGTCAGCCCCAGCATTTT.

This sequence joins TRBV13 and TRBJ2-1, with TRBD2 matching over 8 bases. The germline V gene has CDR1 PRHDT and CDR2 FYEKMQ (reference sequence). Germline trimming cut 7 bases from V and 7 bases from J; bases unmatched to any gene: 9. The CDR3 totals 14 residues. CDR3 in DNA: TGTGCCAGCACAACGGGAGGGCCGAGAAATGAGCAGTTCTTC. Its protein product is CASTTGGPRNEQFF.

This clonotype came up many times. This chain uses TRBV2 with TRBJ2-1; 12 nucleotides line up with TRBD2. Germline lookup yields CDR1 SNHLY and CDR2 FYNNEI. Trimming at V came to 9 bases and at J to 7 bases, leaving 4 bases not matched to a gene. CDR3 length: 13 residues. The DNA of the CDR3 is TGTGCCAGTACGGGACTAGCGGGTAATGAGCAGTTCTTC. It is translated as CASTGLAGNEQFF.

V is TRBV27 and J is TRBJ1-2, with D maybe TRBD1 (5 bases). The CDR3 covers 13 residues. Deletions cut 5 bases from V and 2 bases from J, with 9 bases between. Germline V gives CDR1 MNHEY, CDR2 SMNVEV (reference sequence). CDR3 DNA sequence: TGTGCCAGCAGTCCGGAGGGGAACTATGGCTACACCTTC. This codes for CASSPEGNYGYTF.

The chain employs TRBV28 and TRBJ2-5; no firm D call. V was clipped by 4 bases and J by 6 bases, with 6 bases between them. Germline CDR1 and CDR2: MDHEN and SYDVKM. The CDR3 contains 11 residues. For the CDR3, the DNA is TGTGCCAGCAGTTCCCGGAAGACCCAGTACTTC. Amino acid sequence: CASSSRKTQYF.

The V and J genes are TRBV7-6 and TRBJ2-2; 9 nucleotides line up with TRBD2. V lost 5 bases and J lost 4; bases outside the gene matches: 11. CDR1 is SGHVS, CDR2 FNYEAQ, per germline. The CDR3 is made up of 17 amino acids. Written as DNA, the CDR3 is TGTGCCAGCAGCAAGGTTAAAGCGGGAGGTGGCACCGGGGAGCTGTTTTTT. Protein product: CASSKVKAGGGTGELFF.

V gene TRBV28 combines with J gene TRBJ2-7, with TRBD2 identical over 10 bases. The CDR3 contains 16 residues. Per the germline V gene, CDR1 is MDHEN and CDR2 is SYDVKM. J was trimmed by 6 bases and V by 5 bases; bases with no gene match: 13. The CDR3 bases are TGTGCCAGCAGTCCCCCCGGGCTAGCGGGAGTGAGCGAGCAGTACTTC. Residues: CASSPPGLAGVSEQYF.

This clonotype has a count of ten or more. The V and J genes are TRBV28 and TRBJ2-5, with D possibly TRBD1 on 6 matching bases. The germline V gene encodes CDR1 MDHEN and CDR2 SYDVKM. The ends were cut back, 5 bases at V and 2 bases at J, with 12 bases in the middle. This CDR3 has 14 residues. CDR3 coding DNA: TGTGCCAGCAGTGATTTGACAGGACAAGAGACCCAGTACTTC. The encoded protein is CASSDLTGQETQYF. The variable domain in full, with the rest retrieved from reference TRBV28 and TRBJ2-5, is DVKVTQSSRYLVKRTGEKVFLECVQDMDHENMFWYRQDPGLGLRLIYFSYDVKMKEKGDIPEGYSVSREKKERFSLILESASTNQTSMYLCASSDLTGQETQYFGPGTRLLVL.